These T cell receptor beta chains were read from a single sample in a study of blood T cells in healthy people across ages. TCRdb re-called the 5' RACE reads with MiXCR, one entry per CDR3 protein. The sample consists of roughly 700,000 distinct CDR3 sequences, around 45% of them appearing once. Sequenced sample: blood. Receptors were obtained from a woman in her sixties in good health. Each CDR3 is given with its conserved first and last residue. The D gene is left open where the match is weak. A clone size is listed for some rows: how often the clone was seen (once, few, many), or a class if it is expanded.

v_call	clone_size	j_call	d_call	cdr3_nt	cdr3_aa
TRBV9	-	TRBJ2-1	-	TGTGCCAGCAGCGCGAGTGGGCGGATGAGCGCCAATGAGCAGTTCTTC	CASSASGRMSANEQFF
TRBV20-1	-	TRBJ1-2	-	TGCAGTGCTTCTGCCCCTGAGCGGGCTCACGGCTACACCTTC	CSASAPERAHGYTF
TRBV20-1	-	TRBJ2-4	-	TGCAGTGCTACAGGGGGCGGGGGTGGAAACATTCAGTACTTC	CSATGGGGGNIQYF
TRBV6-6	-	TRBJ2-7	-	TGTGCCAGCAGTTACAGAGGGACCGGCTACGAGCAGTACTTC	CASSYRGTGYEQYF
TRBV7-2	few	TRBJ2-5	-	TGTGCCAGCAGCATCGGATCTTACCAAGAGACCCAGTACTTC	CASSIGSYQETQYF
TRBV13	-	TRBJ2-7	TRBD1	TGTGCCAGCACCCTTTGGGGACAGGGCTACGAGCAGTACTTC	CASTLWGQGYEQYF
TRBV11-2	-	TRBJ2-1	TRBD1	TGTGCCAGCAGCTACCTTATGACAGGGGGTAATGAGCAGTTCTTC	CASSYLMTGGNEQFF
TRBV27	few	TRBJ2-7	TRBD2	TGTGCCAGCAGTTCCCTCTTTACGGGGGGGGTCATCTCCTACGAGCAGTACTTC	CASSSLFTGGVISYEQYF
TRBV20-1	many	TRBJ2-1	TRBD2	TGCAGTGCTAGGGGGCGGCTGGCGGGACTAGCGGGGGTGAATGAGCAGTTCTTC	CSARGRLAGLAGVNEQFF
TRBV3-1	-	TRBJ2-7	-	TGTGCCAGCAGCCAAGGCGGGGTCTCCTACGAGCAGTACTTC	CASSQGGVSYEQYF
TRBV9	once	TRBJ2-5	TRBD1	TGTGCCAGCAGCGGCAGGGACAGGTTCCAAGAGACCCAGTACTTC	CASSGRDRFQETQYF
TRBV29-1	-	TRBJ2-5	TRBD1	TGCAGCGTTGGGACAGGGGAGGTCAATGAGCAGTACTTC	CSVGTGEVNEQYF
TRBV20-1	-	TRBJ2-5	TRBD1	TGCAGTGCTAGAGGGACAGGGTCGTACCAAGGGACCCAGTACTTC	CSARGTGSYQGTQYF
TRBV2	-	TRBJ1-1	-	TGTGCCAGCAGTGCGGACCGCACCACTGAAGCTTTCTTT	CASSADRTTEAFF
TRBV7-3	-	TRBJ2-3	TRBD2	TGTGCCAGCAGCTTATCGGGAGGTCCAGATACGCAGTATTTT	CASSLSGGPDTQYF
TRBV27	-	TRBJ2-7	-	TGTGCCAGCAGCGTGAGGCCCCAGGGCTCCTACGAGCAGTACTTC	CASSVRPQGSYEQYF
TRBV20-1	-	TRBJ1-1	TRBD1	TGCAGCCGACCCGGACAGGGGAACACTGAAGCTTTCTTT	CSRPGQGNTEAFF
TRBV6-1	few	TRBJ2-1	TRBD1	TGTGCCAGCCAAAACAGGGGGTTAGGCGGTGAGCAGTTCTTC	CASQNRGLGGEQFF
TRBV29-1	few	TRBJ2-2	-	TGCAGCGCCGAGGGACAGAACACCGGGGAGCTGTTTTTT	CSAEGQNTGELFF
TRBV14	few	TRBJ2-1	-	TGTGCCAGCAGCCAGTGGGCGTCCTACAATGAGCAGTTCTTC	CASSQWASYNEQFF
TRBV20-1	few	TRBJ1-1	-	TGCAGTGCTAATATGATGGGGGCAACTGAAGCTTTCTTT	CSANMMGATEAFF
TRBV25-1	-	TRBJ2-5	TRBD2	TGTGCCAGCAGCGGGACTAGCGGGAGTGAGACCCAGTACTTC	CASSGTSGSETQYF
TRBV28	-	TRBJ2-3	-	TGTGCCAGCAGTCCACAACGGGAGTACGTAGATACGCAGTATTTT	CASSPQREYVDTQYF
TRBV24-1	once	TRBJ2-6	TRBD1	TGTGCCGCACAGGGGGGCTCTGGGGCCAACGTCCTGACTTTC	CAAQGGSGANVLTF
TRBV12-3/TRBV12-4	few	TRBJ2-7	-	TGTGCCAGCAGGCAGGAGGGCCACGAGCAGTACTTC	CASRQEGHEQYF
TRBV20-1	once	TRBJ2-2	-	TGCAGTGCTAGCCCGAACACCGGGGAGCTGTTTTTT	CSASPNTGELFF
TRBV12-3/TRBV12-4	-	TRBJ1-2	-	TGTGCCAGCAGTCCCCTCCGCGACGCAGTCTATGGCTACACCTTC	CASSPLRDAVYGYTF
TRBV15	few	TRBJ2-1	-	TGTGCCACCAGCGGAAGAACTCCGGGACGGCAGGAGCAGTTCTTC	CATSGRTPGRQEQFF
TRBV30	few	TRBJ2-1	-	TGTGCCTGGAGTGTAAGTCACGGTGAGCAGTTCTTC	CAWSVSHGEQFF
TRBV4-2	-	TRBJ2-1	TRBD2	TGTGCCAGCAGCCAAGGAGGAACTAGCGGGAGGGCCGGGGCAGAGCAGTTCTTC	CASSQGGTSGRAGAEQFF
TRBV7-3	few	TRBJ2-3	-	TGTGCCAGCAGCTTAAGTGGGCGGGTCACAGATACGCAGTATTTT	CASSLSGRVTDTQYF
TRBV5-1	few	TRBJ2-1	-	TGCGCCAGCAGCTTGGTTGCTCGGGAGCAGTTCTTC	CASSLVAREQFF
TRBV9	-	TRBJ2-5	TRBD2	TGTGCCAGCAGCGTAGGCCCTAGCGGAAAAGAGACCCAGTACTTC	CASSVGPSGKETQYF
TRBV5-1	many	TRBJ2-7	-	TGCGCCAGCAGCCCGGTGGGGGATCCGGGCGAGCAGTACTTC	CASSPVGDPGEQYF
TRBV2	many	TRBJ2-1	TRBD2	TGTGCCAGCAGTGTCGATGCGGGAGGGGGGGATGAGCAGTTCTTC	CASSVDAGGGDEQFF
TRBV20-1	few	TRBJ2-5	TRBD1	TGCAGTGCTAGAGATCGGACAGGGGCGGGAACCCAGTACTTC	CSARDRTGAGTQYF
TRBV27	-	TRBJ2-5	-	TGTGCCAGCAGGAAAATGGGACAAGAGACCCAGTACTTC	CASRKMGQETQYF
TRBV20-1	few	TRBJ1-2	TRBD1	TGCAGTGCAGCTCCGGGACAGGGATTATATGGCTACACCTTC	CSAAPGQGLYGYTF
TRBV20-1	-	TRBJ2-7	TRBD1	TGCAGTGCTGACAGGGTTCGGGACGAGCAGTACTTC	CSADRVRDEQYF
TRBV12-3/TRBV12-4	-	TRBJ2-6	-	TGTGCCAGCAGTCCGGGTCTCGGCGGAGCCAACGTCCTGACTTTC	CASSPGLGGANVLTF
TRBV20-1	-	TRBJ2-2	-	TGCAGTGTCGATAGGGTTCCCGGGGAGCTGTTTTTT	CSVDRVPGELFF
TRBV7-2	-	TRBJ2-5	-	TGTGCCAGCAGCCCAACCGGAGACGTGCAGACCCAGTACTTC	CASSPTGDVQTQYF
TRBV20-1	many	TRBJ2-3	TRBD1	TGCAGTGCTAGACGGACAGGGGGGAGAACAGATACGCAGTATTTT	CSARRTGGRTDTQYF
TRBV21-1	-	TRBJ2-3	-	TGTGCCAGCAGCAAATATCCGGGACTAGCGTTCCCAGATACGCAGTATTTT	CASSKYPGLAFPDTQYF
TRBV4-1	-	TRBJ2-3	-	TGCGCCAGCAGCCAAGAATCCTACACAGATACGCAGTATTTT	CASSQESYTDTQYF
TRBV20-1	-	TRBJ2-2	TRBD2	TGCAGTGCTAGAGGTGGGACTAGCCCCGGGGAGCTGTTTTTT	CSARGGTSPGELFF